This TCR beta chain was sequenced in a study of T cell changes during pregnancy in multiple sclerosis. This clone was counted at least ten times. The data were produced by immunoSEQ multiplex PCR, yet TCRdb's version contains in-frame clones alone and is incomplete. The repertoire holds 90,000 or so clones, with about 92% as singletons. Germline CDR1 and CDR2: MGHDK and SYGVNS. V was pared by 2 bases and J by 0 bases, with 14 bases between. The CDR3 consists of 17 residues. V is TRBV25-1 and J is TRBJ2-1; D is perhaps TRBD1 (6 bases). Material: peripheral blood, obtained in the first trimester of pregnancy. The origin of this receptor is a female donor with multiple sclerosis, enrolled in a pregnancy study. CDR3 in DNA: TGTGCCAGCAGTGAAAACGGCAGGGGAAGCTCCTACAATGAGCAGTTCTTC. It is translated as CASSENGRGSSYNEQFF.